This TCR beta chain emerged from a study of beta chain features in type 1 diabetes. The wider study: Examined across all samples were around 110 million sorted cells.

Regarding this clone: Its specificity is unknown.

Cell sorting via CD45RO/CCR7/CD25/CD127/CD95/CD27 was performed to obtain CD4+ naive, central memory, regulatory and stem cell-like memory cells. Expressed TCRB transcripts got sequenced, as all isolated RNA was reverse transcribed. Generated by immunoSEQ multiplex PCR, the TCRdb table keeps only in-frame clones and is missing some. This table holds 350,000 to 450,000 clones, around 14% found once. Study-wide results and caveats: Overrepresentation of cells with high TCR expression could result from cDNA sequencing.

Material: naive CD4+ T cells from blood. The TCR comes from a young man in good health.

The chain's CDR3 is CSVVDWGLGNTIYF. The CDR3 DNA sequence: TGCAGCGTTGTTGATTGGGGGCTAGGAAACACCATATATTTT. The rearrangement uses TRBV29-1 and TRBJ1-3; possible D gene TRBD1, 6 bases. The CDR3 contains 14 residues. V was pared by 4 bases and J by 4 bases, with 14 bases between. Germline V gene lookup returns CDR1 SQVTM and CDR2 ANQGSEA.